These 16 T cell receptor beta chains share one sample of origin, sequenced in a study of T cells in Graves' hyperthyroidism and ophthalmopathy. Researchers took RNA transcripts and amplified the TCR beta CDR3 regions from them. HTBI primers were used for first-round RT-PCR of the TCR CDR3. TCRdb processed the multiplex PCR reads anew with MiXCR; each CDR3 protein has one entry. The profile covers about 300,000 distinct CDR3 sequences, with approximately 14% appearing a single time and 7.9% taken by the ten largest. Sequences were obtained from blood. The receptor source for this set is a woman in her thirties or forties with Graves' hyperthyroidism.

The rearrangement links TRBV20-1 to TRBJ2-1; no clear D gene. CDR1 and CDR2 (germline): DFQATT, SNEGSKA (reference sequence). The CDR3 is 13 amino acids. V lost 2 bases to trimming and J lost 4 bases, with 9 bases between them. CDR3 amino acids: CSARSVGYNEQFF. As DNA, the CDR3 is TGCAGTGCTAGATCTGTGGGGTACAATGAGCAGTTCTTC.

This clonotype was counted at least ten times. The CDR3 loop reads CASRATGSGGYTF. CDR3 in DNA: TGTGCCAGCAGAGCGACAGGCTCGGGGGGCTACACCTTC. This chain links TRBV6-1 with TRBJ1-2, with a possible D match to TRBD1 (6 bases). The ends were cut back, 6 bases at V and 8 bases at J, with 16 bases in the middle. Germline-derived CDR1 and CDR2 are MNHNS and SASEGT. The CDR3 runs 13 residues.

The CDR3 DNA follows: TGTGCCAGCAGCCAAGATTTGGAGGGTGGCTACACCTTC. Translation: CASSQDLEGGYTF. The chain is built from TRBV14 and TRBJ1-2; D is unresolved. Germline assignment: CDR1 SGHDN and CDR2 FVKESK. Trimming stripped 0 bases from V and 7 bases from J, with 9 bases between. The CDR3 is made up of 13 amino acids.

This clonotype was counted between two and nine times. This chain connects TRBV6-5 to TRBJ2-3; TRBD1 is a possible D gene (5 bases). V was cut by 3 bases and J by 0 bases, with 13 bases left in between. Germline V gives CDR1 MNHEY, CDR2 SVGAGI. The CDR3 extends over 16 amino acids. The CDR3 DNA follows: TGTGCCAGCAGTTATAGAGGTCAGGGTAGCACAGATACGCAGTATTTT. It encodes CASSYRGQGSTDTQYF.

This clonotype was detected ten times or more. V gene TRBV7-8 combines with J gene TRBJ2-1, with 7 positions matching TRBD2. V lost 5 bases, J lost 9 bases, and 7 bases stayed unmatched. The CDR3 covers 13 residues. Germline CDR1 is SGHVS and CDR2 is FQNEAQ. The CDR3 DNA sequence: TGTGCCAGCAGCCGGACTAGAAGGGTTGAGCAGTTCTTC. The encoded protein is CASSRTRRVEQFF.

This clonotype was seen only once. This chain links TRBV20-1 with TRBJ2-1, with D perhaps given as TRBD1 or TRBD2 (6 bases each). V lost 2 bases and J lost 4, with 15 bases in between. Germline CDR1 DFQATT, CDR2 SNEGSKA (reference sequence). CDR3 length equals 15 residues. The CDR3 region is CSARSPTGRYNEQFF. The CDR3 DNA reads TGCAGTGCTAGATCCCCTACAGGGAGGTACAATGAGCAGTTCTTC.

In its sample, this clonotype was seen many times. The V and J genes are TRBV11-2 and TRBJ2-1; a possible D gene is TRBD2 (5 bases). The CDR3 consists of 14 residues. The germline gives CDR1 SGHAT, CDR2 FQNNGV. V lost 1 base and J lost 9, with 13 bases in between. The CDR3 coding sequence is TGTGCCAGCAGCTTAGGGGGAGAAGTGGCTGAGCAGTTCTTC. Amino acids: CASSLGGEVAEQFF.

This clonotype was recorded many times. V and J are TRBV2 and TRBJ1-2, with 12 bases aligning to TRBD1. The J segment lost 6 bases and the V segment lost 6 bases, leaving 5 bases of the junction unmatched. CDR3 size: 14 residues. Germline CDR1 SNHLY, CDR2 FYNNEI. The CDR3 nucleotides read TGTGCCAGCAGATCCGGGACAGGGGGCAATGGCTACACCTTC. This gives the protein CASRSGTGGNGYTF.

This clonotype has a count of ten or more. The chain is built from TRBV12-5 and TRBJ2-1, with 14 nucleotides matching TRBD2. There are 20 residues in the CDR3. CDR1 LGHNT and CDR2 FRNRAP come from the germline V gene. V dropped 0 bases and J dropped 5; count of bases not matched to a gene: 12. CDR3 protein: CASGLVPTSGRALFDNEQFF. CDR3 sequence (DNA): TGTGCTAGTGGTTTGGTACCGACTAGCGGGAGGGCCCTTTTCGACAATGAGCAGTTCTTC.

The V call is TRBV14, the J call TRBJ2-3, with D possibly being TRBD2 (6 bases). There are 12 residues in the CDR3. V lost 2 bases, J lost 9 bases, and 9 bases lay in between. Germline assignment: CDR1 SGHDN and CDR2 FVKESK. The CDR3 bases are TGTGCCAGCAGCCAAACTGGGGGGACGCAGTATTTT. It translates to CASSQTGGTQYF.

This clonotype was counted ten times or more. J is TRBJ2-3 and V is TRBV27, with unresolved D. This CDR3 contains 16 residues. In germline, CDR1 is MNHEY, CDR2 SMNVEV (reference sequence). The ends were cut back, 0 bases at V and 1 base at J, with 11 bases in the middle. The CDR3 protein is CASSLSSHRGTDTQYF. CDR3 nucleotide sequence: TGTGCCAGCAGTTTATCCTCACACCGGGGCACAGATACGCAGTATTTT.

This clonotype was seen ten or more times. The chain carries TRBV18 and TRBJ2-5; TRBD1 matches 7 bases. Germline trimming cut 5 bases from V and 5 bases from J; bases unmatched to any gene: 2. Germline loops: CDR1 KGHSH, CDR2 LQKENI. This CDR3 spans 12 amino acids. The CDR3 DNA reads as TGTGCCAGCTCAACGACAGGGGAGACCCAGTACTTC. This codes for CASSTTGETQYF.

This clonotype was counted ten times or more. The CDR3 is CASSSKGGLASLGQYF. In DNA form, the CDR3 reads TGTGCCAGCAGTTCGAAAGGGGGACTAGCCTCCCTGGGGCAGTACTTC. The chain carries TRBV28 and TRBJ2-7; TRBD2 aligns across 9 bases. With V trimmed by 4 bases and J by 9 bases, 16 bases remained unmatched. The germline V gene has CDR1 MDHEN and CDR2 SYDVKM. The CDR3 is 16 residues long.

This clonotype was seen repeatedly, ten times or more. V is TRBV5-5 and J is TRBJ2-1; TRBD2 aligns across 7 bases. CDR1 is SGHKS and CDR2 is YYEKEE in the germline V gene (reference sequence). The CDR3 contains 17 residues. V dropped 4 bases and J dropped 6; count of bases not matched to a gene: 16. This CDR3 is CASSPWGGRSTANEQFF. In DNA form, the CDR3 reads TGTGCCAGCAGCCCCTGGGGGGGGAGAAGTACCGCCAATGAGCAGTTCTTC.

This clonotype was counted a few times. The rearrangement uses TRBV6-1 and TRBJ2-3; D unclear. V shed 6 bases and J shed 4 bases, with 14 bases lying between them. Germline V gene data show CDR1 as MNHNS and CDR2 as SASEGT. The CDR3 spans 14 residues. The CDR3 loop is CASSRGRVADTQYF. The CDR3 nucleotides are TGTGCCAGCAGCCGAGGTCGGGTCGCAGATACGCAGTATTTT.

The table lists this clonotype with many counts. V is TRBV13 and J is TRBJ2-5; 10 positions match TRBD1. This CDR3 comprises 15 residues. J lost 1 base, V lost 5 bases, and 4 bases had no gene match. Looked up from germline, CDR1 is PRHDT and CDR2 is FYEKMQ (reference sequence). CDR3 in DNA: TGTGCCAGCAGCGACAGGGACAGGGGCCAAGAGACCCAGTACTTC. It encodes CASSDRDRGQETQYF.